Each of the 24 T cell receptor beta chains below was sequenced from the same sample in a study of blood T cell repertoires in COVID-19 (dated by TCRdb to 2019 to 2021). Libraries were built with the immunoSEQ multiplex PCR assay. Held by TCRdb, this immuneACCESS table contains in-frame sequences only and omits some clones. Under half of the omission traces to an unresolved V gene where checked; the cause of the rest is unknown. The sample table holds 300,000 to 400,000 clones, of which about 85% were seen once. The top ten hold approximately 1.9% of the sample. Sequenced material: PBMCs or T cells enriched from blood (not recorded which). These receptors all come from a woman in her twenties or thirties who had been exposed to COVID-19.

This sequence joins TRBV11-3 and TRBJ2-6; D is unclear. This CDR3 comprises 13 residues. V was trimmed by 5 bases and J by 6 bases, leaving 8 bases between them. Looked up from germline, CDR1 is SGHNT and CDR2 is YENEEA. Written as DNA, the CDR3 is TGTGCCAGCAGCGCGCAACCGGCCAACGTCCTGACTTTC. Its protein is CASSAQPANVLTF.

The CDR3 region is CASSLLTSKSTDTQYF. The CDR3 DNA follows: TGTGCCAGCAGCCTCCTGACTAGCAAGAGCACAGATACGCAGTATTTT. V usage is TRBV13 and J usage is TRBJ2-3, with 7 bases matching TRBD2. V trimming: 5 bases; J trimming: 0 bases; junction bases outside the gene matches: 8. CDR1 is PRHDT and CDR2 is FYEKMQ in the germline V gene (reference sequence). The CDR3 has 16 amino acids. Complete variable domain (other parts from reference TRBV13 and TRBJ2-3): AAGVIQSPRHLIKEKRETATLKCYPIPRHDTVYWYQQGPGQDPQFLISFYEKMQSDKGSIPDRFSAQQFSDYHSELNMSSLELGDSALYFCASSLLTSKSTDTQYFGPGTRLTVL.

This chain uses TRBV3-1 (or the pseudogene TRBV3-2) with TRBJ2-3; D is possibly TRBD2 (6 bases). The V end lost 0 bases, the J end lost 10 bases, and 20 bases lay between the germline ends. The CDR3 is made up of 16 amino acids. CDR1 and CDR2 (germline): LGHDT, YNNKEL (reference sequence). CDR3 sequence (DNA): TGTGCCAGCAGCCAAGAGGGGCGGGGCAGTCGAAGTGCGCAGTATTTT. This gives the protein CASSQEGRGSRSAQYF.

The rearrangement uses TRBV14 and TRBJ1-4; D is unclear. V lost 2 bases and J lost 4, with 8 bases in between. This CDR3 region has 14 residues. Germline CDR1 is SGHDN and CDR2 is FVKESK. Here the CDR3 reads CASSQIQNNEKLFF. CDR3 DNA sequence: TGTGCCAGCAGCCAAATACAGAATAATGAAAAACTGTTTTTT.

V is TRBV28 and J is TRBJ1-2; TRBD1 aligns across 7 bases. Germline CDR1 MDHEN, CDR2 SYDVKM. V shed 5 bases and J 7 bases; nucleotides not matched to a gene: 10. CDR3 length: 14 amino acids. The CDR3 spells CASSTQGRASGYTF. DNA for the CDR3: TGTGCCAGCAGTACACAGGGGCGAGCAAGTGGCTACACCTTC.

The CDR3 nucleotides read TGTGCCAGCAGTTCAGGCTATCAGCCCCAGCATTTT. Amino acid sequence: CASSSGYQPQHF. V and J are TRBV27 and TRBJ1-5; D gene ambiguous. The CDR3 has 12 residues. Germline assignment: CDR1 MNHEY and CDR2 SMNVEV (reference sequence). The V end was cut by 4 bases, the J end by 5 bases, with 6 bases between.

This chain links TRBV2 with TRBJ2-3; 9 positions match TRBD2. Germline trimming cut 5 bases from V and 2 bases from J; bases unmatched to any gene: 2. This CDR3 has 14 residues. In germline, CDR1 is SNHLY, CDR2 FYNNEI. As DNA, the CDR3 is TGTGCCAGCAGTACTAGCGGGTACACAGATACGCAGTATTTT. This codes for CASSTSGYTDTQYF. The full variable domain, rest sourced from reference TRBV2 and TRBJ2-3, is EPEVTQTPSHQVTQMGQEVILRCVPISNHLYFYWYRQILGQKVEFLVSFYNNEISEKSEIFDDQFSVERPDGSNFTLKIRSTKLEDSAMYFCASSTSGYTDTQYFGPGTRLTVL.

The chain couples TRBV5-1 to TRBJ1-1, with no clear D. The germline V gene encodes CDR1 SGHRS and CDR2 YFSETQ. Trimming left V 6 bases short and J 1 base short, with 10 bases between. CDR3 length: 13 amino acids. Written as DNA, the CDR3 is TGCGCCAGCACGCTCCGGGGGAACACTGAAGCTTTCTTT. Protein: CASTLRGNTEAFF.

The V and J genes are TRBV27 and TRBJ2-1; D ambiguous. Germline values: CDR1 MNHEY, CDR2 SMNVEV (reference sequence). V lost 6 bases and J 5 bases, leaving 11 bases between the germline ends. The CDR3 runs 13 residues. The DNA for the CDR3 is TGTGCCAGCAGGCAGGATCGTAACAATGAGCAGTTCTTC. It yields the protein CASRQDRNNEQFF.

The J gene is TRBJ1-2, the V gene TRBV10-3, with 7 bases fitting TRBD1. The J segment lost 5 bases and the V segment lost 3 bases, leaving 9 bases of the junction unmatched. Germline values: CDR1 ENHRY, CDR2 SYGVKD. The CDR3 has 15 residues. CDR3 nucleotides: TGTGCCATCAGTGACGTCGCCGGGACAGATTATGGCTACACCTTC. Translated, it gives CAISDVAGTDYGYTF.

V gene TRBV9 combines with J gene TRBJ1-5, with 8 bases lining up with TRBD1. This CDR3 region has 15 residues. J lost 4 bases, V lost 0 bases, and 3 bases had no gene match. Germline V CDR1 and CDR2: SGDLS, YYNGEE. CDR3 DNA: TGTGCCAGCAGCGTAGGACAGGGGCCTAATCAGCCCCAGCATTTT. Translation gives CASSVGQGPNQPQHF.

The CDR3, as DNA: TGTGCCAGCAGTGAACCATCTAACTATGGCTACACCTTC. It encodes CASSEPSNYGYTF. The chain has TRBV6-1 and TRBJ1-2; D call uncertain. CDR3 size: 13 residues. Germline CDR1 and CDR2: MNHNS and SASEGT. V lost 2 bases to trimming and J lost 0 bases, with 4 bases between them.

V usage is TRBV6-5 and J usage is TRBJ2-3; D unclear. This CDR3 has 14 amino acids. Trimming pared 7 bases from V and 4 bases from J, leaving 15 bases between. Germline V gene sequence: CDR1 MNHEY, CDR2 SVGAGI. CDR3 residues: CASTPLSLPDTQYF. For the CDR3, the DNA is TGTGCCAGCACCCCCTTGAGTTTGCCAGATACGCAGTATTTT.

The chain combines TRBV18 with TRBJ2-7, with a tentative D call TRBD2 (5 bases). Germline values: CDR1 KGHSH, CDR2 LQKENI. Trimming took off 5 bases at V and 3 bases at J, with 11 bases between the two ends. The CDR3 consists of 13 residues. The CDR3 region has the DNA TGTGCCAGCTCAATCCGGGGAAGCTACGAGCAGTACTTC. Residues: CASSIRGSYEQYF.

The chain uses TRBV7-9 and TRBJ2-3; D may be TRBD2 (5 bases). The germline CDR1 and CDR2 sequences are SEHNR and FQNEAQ (reference sequence). V shed 3 bases and J shed 5 bases, with 12 bases lying between them. The CDR3 sequence is 14 residues long. CDR3 sequence: CASSFGRGGDTQYF. The CDR3 DNA reads as TGTGCCAGCAGCTTCGGACGGGGTGGAGATACGCAGTATTTT.

This sequence joins TRBV6-6 and TRBJ2-3; D is possibly TRBD1 (6 bases). Germline V gene lookup returns CDR1 MNHNY and CDR2 SVGAGI (reference sequence). This CDR3 region has 13 residues. V dropped 6 bases and J dropped 6 bases, with 13 bases sitting between them. The CDR3 reads CASSRTGLDTQYF. The CDR3 region has the DNA TGTGCCAGCAGCCGAACAGGGTTGGATACGCAGTATTTT.

The chain combines TRBV19 with TRBJ2-1, with 14 positions matching TRBD2. CDR3 length: 20 residues. Germline trimming cut 6 bases from V and 0 bases from J; bases unmatched to any gene: 13. Germline CDR1 LNHDA, CDR2 SQIVND (reference sequence). The CDR3 nucleotides read TGTGCCAGTAGGGGGAAGGGACTAGCGGGGGTTTCTGGCTCCTACAATGAGCAGTTCTTC. Residues: CASRGKGLAGVSGSYNEQFF.

V and J are TRBV5-4 and TRBJ2-7; perhaps TRBD1 as D (7 bases). From germline, CDR1 is SGHNT and CDR2 YYREEE (reference sequence). Trimming pared 4 bases from V and 2 bases from J, leaving 13 bases between. This CDR3 spans 14 amino acids. The CDR3 is CASSPGDRAYEQYF. The CDR3 coding sequence is TGTGCCAGCAGCCCGGGAGACAGGGCCTACGAGCAGTACTTC. The full variable domain, completed using reference TRBV5-4 and TRBJ2-7, is ETGVTQSPTHLIKTRGQQVTLRCSSQSGHNTVSWYQQALGQGPQFIFQYYREEENGRGNFPPRFSGLQFPNYSSELNVNALELDDSALYLCASSPGDRAYEQYFGPGTRLTVT.

The rearrangement links TRBV28 to TRBJ1-1, with 10 bases fitting TRBD1. The V gene's germline CDR1 is MDHEN and CDR2 SYDVKM. The CDR3 loop spans 14 amino acids. Trimming cost V 7 bases and J 5 bases; bases outside gene matches: 7. DNA for the CDR3: TGTGCCAGCATCCGACAGGGGGCGTGGACTGAAGCTTTCTTT. Protein: CASIRQGAWTEAFF.

This clone was counted at least ten times. Additional DNA sequences in this sample encode the identical CDR3. The gene calls are TRBV18 and TRBJ2-7; 8 nucleotides agree with TRBD1. After removal of 5 bases from V and 0 bases from J, the junction contained 0 bases not matched to a gene. The CDR3 consists of 13 residues. Germline CDR1 KGHSH, CDR2 LQKENI. The CDR3 region has the DNA TGTGCCAGCTCAGACAGGGGCTCCTACGAGCAGTACTTC. Translated, it gives CASSDRGSYEQYF.

This clone has just one count. The rearrangement joins TRBV7-2 to TRBJ1-2; TRBD1 agrees at 8 bases. This CDR3 spans 15 amino acids. Germline-derived CDR1 and CDR2 are SGHTA and FQGNSA. Unmatched junction bases numbered 6, after V lost 4 bases and J lost 2 bases. CDR3 sequence (DNA): TGTGCCAGCAGCTCCACAGGGGGACTCAACTATGGCTACACCTTC. This encodes CASSSTGGLNYGYTF.

The chain couples TRBV19 to TRBJ1-1, with 8 bases matching TRBD1. The CDR3 runs 16 residues. With V trimmed by 3 bases and J by 0 bases, 6 bases remained unmatched. CDR1 is LNHDA, CDR2 SQIVND, per germline (reference sequence). The CDR3 sequence is CASSIPAGGMNTEAFF. The DNA of the CDR3 is TGTGCCAGTAGTATTCCGGCAGGGGGCATGAACACTGAAGCTTTCTTT.

The chain uses TRBV19 and TRBJ1-2; 7 nucleotides agree with TRBD1. This CDR3 has 14 amino acids. V shed 5 bases, J shed 7 bases, and the junction held 10 bases outside the gene matches. Per the germline V gene, CDR1 is LNHDA and CDR2 is SQIVND (reference sequence). The CDR3 nucleotides read TGTGCCAGTAGTTACGGACAGGACCTCCGTGGCTACACCTTC. Amino acid sequence: CASSYGQDLRGYTF.

This clone was detected a few times. The V and J genes are TRBV30 and TRBJ2-7; tentatively, D is TRBD2 (6 bases). This CDR3 spans 15 amino acids. Trimming took off 0 bases at V and 0 bases at J, with 12 bases between the two ends. CDR1 is GTSNPN, CDR2 SVGIG, per germline (reference sequence). The CDR3 loop is CAWSVTGAISYEQYF. CDR3 nucleotide sequence: TGTGCCTGGAGTGTCACGGGAGCGATCTCCTACGAGCAGTACTTC.